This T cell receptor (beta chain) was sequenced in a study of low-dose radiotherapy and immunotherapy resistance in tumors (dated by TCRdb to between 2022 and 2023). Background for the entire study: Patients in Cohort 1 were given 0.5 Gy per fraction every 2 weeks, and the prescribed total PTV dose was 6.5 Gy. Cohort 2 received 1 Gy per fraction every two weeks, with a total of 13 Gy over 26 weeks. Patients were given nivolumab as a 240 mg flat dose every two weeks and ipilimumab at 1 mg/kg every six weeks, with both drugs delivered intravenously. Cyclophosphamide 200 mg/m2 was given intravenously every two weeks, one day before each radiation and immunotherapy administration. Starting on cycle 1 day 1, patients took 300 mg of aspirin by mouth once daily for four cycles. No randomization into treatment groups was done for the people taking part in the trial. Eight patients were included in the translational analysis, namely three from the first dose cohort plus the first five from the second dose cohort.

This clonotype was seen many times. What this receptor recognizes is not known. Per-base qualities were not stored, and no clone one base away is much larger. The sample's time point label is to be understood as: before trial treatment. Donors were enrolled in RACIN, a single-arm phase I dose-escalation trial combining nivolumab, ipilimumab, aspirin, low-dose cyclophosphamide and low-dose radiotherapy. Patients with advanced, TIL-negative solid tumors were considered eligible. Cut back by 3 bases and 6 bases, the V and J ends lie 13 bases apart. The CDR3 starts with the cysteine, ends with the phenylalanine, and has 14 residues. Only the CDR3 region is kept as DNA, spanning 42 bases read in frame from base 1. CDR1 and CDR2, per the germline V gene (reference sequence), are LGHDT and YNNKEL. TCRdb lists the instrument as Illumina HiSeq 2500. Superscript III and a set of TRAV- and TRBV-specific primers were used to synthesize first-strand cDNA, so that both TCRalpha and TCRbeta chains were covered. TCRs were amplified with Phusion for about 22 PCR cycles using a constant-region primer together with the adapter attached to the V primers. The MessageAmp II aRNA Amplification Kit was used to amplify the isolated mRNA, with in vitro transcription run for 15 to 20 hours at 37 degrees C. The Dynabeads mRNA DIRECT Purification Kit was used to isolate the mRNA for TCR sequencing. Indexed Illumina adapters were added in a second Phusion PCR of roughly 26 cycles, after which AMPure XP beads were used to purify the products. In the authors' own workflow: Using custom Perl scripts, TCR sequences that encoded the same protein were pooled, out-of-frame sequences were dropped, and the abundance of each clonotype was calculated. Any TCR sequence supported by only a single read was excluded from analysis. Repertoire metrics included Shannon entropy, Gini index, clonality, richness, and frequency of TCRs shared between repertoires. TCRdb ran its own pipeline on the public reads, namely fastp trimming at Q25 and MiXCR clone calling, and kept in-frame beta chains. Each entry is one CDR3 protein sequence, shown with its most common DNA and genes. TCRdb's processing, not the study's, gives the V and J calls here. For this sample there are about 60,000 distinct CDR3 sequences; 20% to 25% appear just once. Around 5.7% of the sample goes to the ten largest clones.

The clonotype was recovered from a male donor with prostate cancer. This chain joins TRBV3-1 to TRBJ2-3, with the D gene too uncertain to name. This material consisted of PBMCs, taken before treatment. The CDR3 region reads CASSHLGSSDTQYF. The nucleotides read TGTGCCAGCAGCCACCTCGGGTCTAGTGATACGCAGTATTTT.